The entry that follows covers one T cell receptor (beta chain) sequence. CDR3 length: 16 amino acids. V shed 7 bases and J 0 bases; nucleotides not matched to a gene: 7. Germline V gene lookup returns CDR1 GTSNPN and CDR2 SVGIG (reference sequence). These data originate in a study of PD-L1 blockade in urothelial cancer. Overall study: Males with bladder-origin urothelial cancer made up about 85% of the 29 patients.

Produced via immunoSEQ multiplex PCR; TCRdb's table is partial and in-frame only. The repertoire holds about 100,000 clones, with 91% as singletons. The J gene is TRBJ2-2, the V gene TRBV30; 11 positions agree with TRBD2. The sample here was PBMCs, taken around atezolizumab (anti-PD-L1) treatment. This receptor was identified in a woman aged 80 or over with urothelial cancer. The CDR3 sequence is CAFQGLAAANTGELFF. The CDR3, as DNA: TGTGCCTTCCAGGGACTAGCGGCCGCGAACACCGGGGAGCTGTTTTTT.